This TCR beta chain was sequenced during a study of T-cell reconstitution after alpha-beta-depleted transplantation in children (dated by TCRdb to about 2016). For the wider study: The study quantitatively tracked T-cell immune reconstitution after TCRalphabeta/CD19-depleted allogeneic hematopoietic cell transplantation in children using TCR repertoire profiling. Study-level results and caveats: The apparently early alphabetaT-cell count recovery about two months after transplant was reportedly dependent on only several hundred rapidly expanded clones derived from non-depleted graft cells. The frequencies of hyperexpanded clones fell over the following months, and after one year, T-cell counts and TCRbeta diversity were mostly attributed to newly produced T cells. The high TCRbeta diversity at day 60 in some patients was ascribed to recipient T cells and intrathymic progenitors that had survived conditioning.

The table lists this clonotype with many counts. No cognate antigen has been identified for it. The input lacks base qualities; no much larger clone sits a single base away. The library was built by means of PCR. The sequencing machine was an Illumina HiSeq 2500. TCR library preparation used molecular barcoding, with unique molecular identifiers applied to normalize quantification of the TCRbeta repertoire. Using fastp trimming at Q25 and MiXCR clonotype assembly, TCRdb reanalyzed the public sequencing data and kept in-frame beta chains. Rows with a matching CDR3 protein are joined into one entry that keeps the most common DNA and genes. A total of hundreds of thousands of distinct CDR3 sequences appear in this sample, approximately 14% of them only once. The ten largest clones take up roughly 0.77% of the sample. Trimming at the junction amounts to 3 bases on V and 7 bases on J, and the germline ends lie 16 bases apart. The CDR3 spans 15 residues, from the cysteine through the phenylalanine. Just the 45-base CDR3 DNA is kept, in frame starting at base 1.

In light of the paper, this sample's treatment or condition label describes: allogeneic hematopoietic cell transplantation with graft depleted of TCRalphabeta T cells and CD19 B cells. Transplant recipients were children who received TCRalphabeta/CD19-depleted allogeneic hematopoietic cell grafts. The rearranged segments are TRBV12-3 or TRBV12-4 and TRBJ2-1; a confident D gene designation cannot be given. The specimen was PBMCs, collected before TCRalphabeta/CD19-depleted stem cell transplant. The TCR sequence derives from a girl aged 2-10 years with congenital amegakaryocytic thrombocytopenia, due to receive a stem cell transplant. At the DNA level, the sequence is TGTGCCAGCAGTTTGGGTCCCCGCTCCTTAAATGAGCAGTTCTTC. Its protein product is CASSLGPRSLNEQFF.